The 18 T cell receptor beta chains listed next were all sequenced from one sample in a study of cytomegalovirus exposure and HLA in healthy donors. TCRdb keeps only in-frame clones here, not all; method: immunoSEQ multiplex PCR. In the table there are more than 300,000 clones, 86% of which are singletons. Sequences were obtained from PBMCs. The origin of the receptors is a woman aged 18-30 years in good health and CMV-seronegative.

This chain links TRBV28 with TRBJ1-2; 12 nucleotides match TRBD1. The CDR3 runs to 17 residues. Germline lookup yields CDR1 MDHEN and CDR2 SYDVKM. Trimming removed 5 bases from V and 2 bases from J; junction bases left unmatched: 9. In DNA form, the CDR3 reads TGTGCCAGCAGTCCCGGGACAGGGGGCAGACTGAACTATGGCTACACCTTC. Its translation is CASSPGTGGRLNYGYTF.

The rearrangement links TRBV7-8 to TRBJ2-3, with D possibly being TRBD1 (6 bases). Germline CDR1 SGHVS, CDR2 FQNEAQ. The CDR3 consists of 13 residues. Trimming pared 5 bases from V and 6 bases from J, leaving 12 bases between. The CDR3 is CASSQGTPDTQYF. Written as DNA, the CDR3 is TGTGCCAGCAGCCAGGGGACCCCGGATACGCAGTATTTT.

The chain has TRBV11-1 and TRBJ2-7; tentatively, D is TRBD1 (5 bases). The CDR3 loop spans 14 amino acids. The germline gives CDR1 SGHAT, CDR2 FQDESV (reference sequence). Trimming took 5 bases from V and 3 from J, leaving 14 bases between them. The CDR3 loop reads CASSRVRQNYEQYF. CDR3 nucleotide sequence: TGTGCCAGCAGCAGAGTGAGACAGAACTACGAGCAGTACTTC.

This clone was observed a single time. The V call is TRBV19, the J call TRBJ1-4; possibly TRBD1 for D (6 bases). The CDR3 covers 16 residues. Germline V CDR1 and CDR2: LNHDA, SQIVND (reference sequence). Trimming pared 4 bases from V and 2 bases from J, leaving 14 bases between. This CDR3 is CASSTHRVPTNEKLFF. The CDR3 nucleotides read TGTGCCAGTAGTACTCACAGGGTACCTACTAATGAAAAACTGTTTTTT.

The J gene is TRBJ2-7, the V gene TRBV11-2, with 7 bases aligning to TRBD2. V lost 5 bases to trimming and J lost 4 bases; unmatched junction nucleotides: 17. This CDR3 is built from 17 residues. Germline loops: CDR1 SGHAT, CDR2 FQNNGV. The CDR3 nucleotides are TGTGCCAGCAGCCGGGACCCCCCGGGGAGGGCCGGGTACGAGCAGTACTTC. Encoded protein: CASSRDPPGRAGYEQYF. Full variable domain (outside the CDR3, taken from reference TRBV11-2 and TRBJ2-7): EAGVAQSPRYKIIEKRQSVAFWCNPISGHATLYWYQQILGQGPKLLIQFQNNGVVDDSQLPKDRFSAERLKGVDSTLKIQPAKLEDSAVYLCASSRDPPGRAGYEQYFGPGTRLTVT.

This sequence joins TRBV27 and TRBJ1-4; D is ambiguous. Trimming removed 0 bases at V and 6 bases at J, with 20 bases between. Germline CDR1 and CDR2: MNHEY and SMNVEV (reference sequence). CDR3 size: 18 residues. The CDR3 DNA sequence: TGTGCCAGCAGTTTATCGGGCACCCTCTTATGGGAGTATGAAAAACTGTTTTTT. Translation: CASSLSGTLLWEYEKLFF.

The chain couples TRBV5-4 to TRBJ2-2; D is perhaps TRBD1 (5 bases). Germline CDR1 reads SGHNT; CDR2 reads YYREEE (reference sequence). The length of the CDR3 is 16 residues. Trimming left V 4 bases short and J 5 bases short, with 18 bases between. CDR3 amino acids: CASSPPGYSRTGELFF. The DNA for the CDR3 is TGTGCCAGCAGCCCACCAGGGTACTCGAGGACCGGGGAGCTGTTTTTT.

The chain recombines TRBV4-1 with TRBJ1-1, with D unresolved. The V end lost 4 bases, the J end lost 4 bases, and 16 bases lay between the germline ends. This CDR3 contains 15 residues. CDR1 is MGHRA, CDR2 YSYEKL, per germline. The CDR3 region is CASSPVIVGGTEAFF. CDR3 nucleotide sequence: TGCGCCAGCAGCCCAGTGATCGTCGGAGGCACTGAAGCTTTCTTT.

This clone was detected only once. The chain combines TRBV5-1 with TRBJ1-3; D is unclear. The CDR3 totals 16 residues. In germline, CDR1 is SGHRS, CDR2 YFSETQ. Trimming took 0 bases from V and 4 from J, leaving 14 bases between them. CDR3 sequence (DNA): TGCGCCAGCAGCTTGGGAACCCGGGTTGAGGGAAACACCATATATTTT. Its translation: CASSLGTRVEGNTIYF.

The genes are TRBV27 and TRBJ2-7; 8 bases agree with TRBD1. CDR3 size: 15 residues. Germline V gene sequence: CDR1 MNHEY, CDR2 SMNVEV (reference sequence). The J segment lost 0 bases and the V segment lost 3 bases, leaving 4 bases of the junction unmatched. CDR3 sequence reads: CASSFTGGSSYEQYF. CDR3 nucleotides: TGTGCCAGCAGTTTTACAGGGGGTAGCTCCTACGAGCAGTACTTC.

The rearrangement uses TRBV6-1 and TRBJ2-3; 10 bases are shared with TRBD2. J gave up 3 bases and V 4 bases, and 10 bases lay outside the gene matches. The germline gives CDR1 MNHNS, CDR2 SASEGT. The CDR3 contains 17 residues. CDR3 in DNA: TGTGCCAGCAGTGGAGCCCAGCGGGAGGGACCGACAGATACGCAGTATTTT. Translating it yields CASSGAQREGPTDTQYF.

This clone showed up just a few times. The V and J genes are TRBV11-1 and TRBJ1-2; the match to TRBD1 covers 8 bases. The CDR3 totals 15 residues. The V segment lost 5 bases and the J segment 5 bases; nucleotides outside the gene matches: 10. Germline CDR1 and CDR2: SGHAT and FQDESV (reference sequence). The CDR3 bases are TGTGCCAGCAGCCCCTCGGGACAGGATAGATATGGCTACACCTTC. Residues: CASSPSGQDRYGYTF.

This chain joins TRBV5-1 and TRBJ2-1, with TRBD2 as a possible D gene (6 bases). CDR3 length: 13 amino acids. Germline CDR1 SGHRS, CDR2 YFSETQ. The V gene lost 2 bases and the J gene lost 9 bases, with 12 bases spanning the gap. The CDR3 DNA is TGCGCCAGCAGCTTCTTCGGGCGGGGTGAGCAGTTCTTC. Amino acids: CASSFFGRGEQFF.

This chain joins TRBV4-2 and TRBJ2-1, with D unclear. Germline-derived CDR1 and CDR2 are LGHNA and YNFKEQ. The V gene lost 5 bases and the J gene lost 0 bases, with 11 bases spanning the gap. The CDR3 has 15 residues. The CDR3 DNA reads TGTGCCAGCAGCAGCAGGTACAGCTCCTACAATGAGCAGTTCTTC. Its protein product is CASSSRYSSYNEQFF.

The rearrangement uses TRBV7-9 and TRBJ1-3; 10 positions agree with TRBD1. Looked up from germline, CDR1 is SEHNR and CDR2 is FQNEAQ (reference sequence). CDR3 length: 15 residues. The J segment lost 4 bases and the V segment lost 5 bases, leaving 5 bases of the junction unmatched. The CDR3 nucleotides are TGTGCCAGCAGCCCCGGGACAGGGGTAGGAAACACCATATATTTT. This encodes CASSPGTGVGNTIYF.

V and J are TRBV27 and TRBJ1-1; the D is unclear. The CDR3 runs 17 residues. Looked up from germline, CDR1 is MNHEY and CDR2 is SMNVEV (reference sequence). Trimming pared 4 bases from V and 1 base from J, leaving 19 bases between. CDR3 nucleotides: TGTGCCAGCAGTTCCCTCCGGTCGGGGAAGGGGAACACTGAAGCTTTCTTT. Its protein is CASSSLRSGKGNTEAFF.

CDR3 in DNA: TGTGCCAGCAGTGACTGGCAGGGCCACACTGAAGCTTTCTTT. Protein: CASSDWQGHTEAFF. This sequence joins TRBV6-1 and TRBJ1-1; TRBD1 might be the D (5 bases). CDR1 is MNHNS and CDR2 is SASEGT in the germline V gene. V lost 3 bases, J lost 3 bases, and 11 bases lay in between. The CDR3 length is 14 residues.

This rearrangement joins TRBV11-2 to TRBJ1-5; D possibly corresponds to TRBD1 (6 bases). From germline, CDR1 is SGHAT and CDR2 FQNNGV. The CDR3 contains 13 residues. The germline V and J ends were trimmed by 5 bases and 3 bases, with 8 bases remaining between them. CDR3 amino acids: CASSRTDNQPQHF. The CDR3 region has the DNA TGTGCCAGCAGCCGGACAGACAATCAGCCCCAGCATTTT.